The present TCR beta chain was sequenced within a study of blood T cell repertoires in COVID-19. In the original analysis: Researchers report that nucleated cell counts were estimated from reference gene primer amplification. Libraries were prepared by immunoSEQ multiplex PCR; TCRdb keeps only in-frame clonotypes and omits some of them. That table supplies the V and J calls and clone size; D and trimming were determined from the DNA. The table records approximately 120,000 clones, roughly four fifths of them present only once. CDR1 is MNHEY, CDR2 SVGAGI, per germline. V was clipped by 6 bases and J by 6 bases; unmatched bases: 11. This CDR3 is 15 amino acids long.

The sequencing input was peripheral blood. The V gene is TRBV6-5, the J gene TRBJ2-7, with 10 bases that match TRBD1. This receptor was obtained from a human donor in a cohort sampled during active COVID-19. CDR3 sequence (DNA): TGTGCCAGCAGAAGCTCCGGGACAGGGGTGAGCGAGCAGTACTTC. Amino acids: CASRSSGTGVSEQYF.